The T cell receptor (beta chain) described here comes from a study of cytomegalovirus exposure and HLA in healthy donors. Use of 60 Vbeta and 13 Jbeta primers characterized the PCR. Generated by immunoSEQ multiplex PCR, the TCRdb table keeps only in-frame clones and is missing some. The sample has around 110,000 clones, approximately 80% seen once. CDR3 length: 14 amino acids. The V gene's germline CDR1 is SGHRS and CDR2 YFSETQ. V lost 4 bases to trimming and J lost 7 bases, with 15 bases between them. Study-wide results and limits: TCR beta chain V- and J-gene trimming was linked, in a later analysis, to a missense variant in DCLRE1C. Using the classifier, cytomegalovirus status was reportedly diagnosed with high specificity and sensitivity. In an earlier analysis, about 87% or about 30%: the productive usage of most TCR beta V segments. The study put 150 to 200 TCR beta chains on its list as cytomegalovirus-associated.

On this clone itself: No antigen is known for it.

Material: PBMCs. The V gene is TRBV5-1, the J gene TRBJ2-1; maybe TRBD2 (5 bases). The sequence came from a young woman in good health and CMV-seropositive. The CDR3 sequence: CASSPEEGRNEQFF. In nucleotides, the CDR3 is TGCGCCAGCAGCCCGGAAGAGGGCCGGAATGAGCAGTTCTTC.